The rows below give T cell receptor beta chains drawn from one sample of a study of T cell repertoires in cytomegalovirus infection. TCRdb reprocessed the reads with MiXCR, giving one entry per CDR3 protein. The table has about 140,000 distinct CDR3 sequences, roughly 6% seen once; the top ten hold roughly 17%. The source material was PBMCs. These receptors all stem from a human donor in good health (CMV status not recorded). Some clones in this sample may be carry-over from other donors' samples. CDR3s include the opening cysteine and the closing phenylalanine or tryptophan. Fields, in order: clone size, J gene, V gene, D gene, CDR3 protein, CDR3 DNA. The D gene is left open where the match is weak. Expanded clones are given a class, and other clones once, few, many or no size at all.

clone_size: .
j_call: TRBJ2-7
v_call: TRBV20-1
d_call: TRBD2
cdr3_aa: CSVRGLAGGPSYEQYF
cdr3_nt: TGCAGTGTCAGAGGACTAGCGGGGGGGCCCTCCTACGAGCAGTACTTC

clone_size: few
j_call: TRBJ2-3
v_call: TRBV7-9
d_call: .
cdr3_aa: CASSLQGLSSTDTQYF
cdr3_nt: TGTGCCAGCAGCCTTCAGGGGTTATCTAGCACAGATACGCAGTATTTT

clone_size: many
j_call: TRBJ1-1
v_call: TRBV7-2
d_call: TRBD1
cdr3_aa: CASSPRDRNTEAFF
cdr3_nt: TGTGCCAGCAGCCCACGGGACAGAAACACTGAAGCTTTCTTT

clone_size: .
j_call: TRBJ2-2
v_call: TRBV19
d_call: .
cdr3_aa: CASSDSRVTGELFF
cdr3_nt: TGTGCCAGTAGTGACTCCAGGGTCACCGGGGAGCTGTTTTTT

clone_size: .
j_call: TRBJ1-1
v_call: TRBV5-5
d_call: TRBD1
cdr3_aa: CASSLSPRTGGGAEAFF
cdr3_nt: TGTGCCAGCAGCTTGTCACCTCGGACAGGCGGCGGGGCTGAAGCTTTCTTT

clone_size: many
j_call: TRBJ1-6
v_call: TRBV28
d_call: .
cdr3_aa: CASRGGAGSPLHF
cdr3_nt: TGTGCCAGCCGCGGGGGGGCCGGTTCACCCCTCCACTTT

clone_size: many
j_call: TRBJ1-4
v_call: TRBV12-3/TRBV12-4
d_call: .
cdr3_aa: CASMEATNEKLFF
cdr3_nt: TGTGCCAGCATGGAGGCGACGAATGAAAAACTGTTTTTT

clone_size: many
j_call: TRBJ2-3
v_call: TRBV7-9
d_call: .
cdr3_aa: CASSITDTQYF
cdr3_nt: TGTGCCAGCAGCATCACAGATACGCAGTATTTT

clone_size: .
j_call: TRBJ2-2
v_call: TRBV4-3
d_call: .
cdr3_aa: CASSQDPYPLDSANTGELFF
cdr3_nt: TGCGCCAGCAGCCAAGACCCCTATCCTTTAGACAGCGCGAACACCGGGGAGCTGTTTTTT

clone_size: .
j_call: TRBJ2-7
v_call: TRBV7-2
d_call: TRBD2
cdr3_aa: CASSLGGGGVGDEQYF
cdr3_nt: TGTGCCAGCAGCTTAGGGGGGGGGGGGGTGGGCGACGAGCAGTACTTC

clone_size: many
j_call: TRBJ2-2
v_call: TRBV11-3
d_call: TRBD2
cdr3_aa: CASGRVNTGELFF
cdr3_nt: TGTGCCAGCGGGAGGGTGAACACCGGGGAGCTGTTTTTT

clone_size: many
j_call: TRBJ2-2
v_call: TRBV7-2
d_call: .
cdr3_aa: CASSLPGANTGELFF
cdr3_nt: TGTGCCAGCAGCTTACCCGGGGCGAACACCGGGGAGCTGTTTTTT

clone_size: many
j_call: TRBJ1-3
v_call: TRBV28
d_call: .
cdr3_aa: CASSGGWAGNTIYF
cdr3_nt: TGTGCCAGCTCGGGGGGGTGGGCTGGAAACACCATATATTTT

clone_size: many
j_call: TRBJ1-5
v_call: TRBV11-1
d_call: .
cdr3_aa: CASSPVGFGQGCNQPQHF
cdr3_nt: TGTGCCAGCAGCCCAGTGGGGTTCGGGCAGGGATGCAATCAGCCCCAGCATTTT

clone_size: .
j_call: TRBJ1-5
v_call: TRBV7-9
d_call: TRBD1
cdr3_aa: CASSLDRGTPQHF
cdr3_nt: TGTGCCAGCAGCTTAGACAGGGGCACGCCCCAGCATTTT

clone_size: many
j_call: TRBJ2-2
v_call: TRBV4-1
d_call: .
cdr3_aa: CASRGGNTGELFF
cdr3_nt: TGCGCCAGCAGGGGTGGGAACACCGGGGAGCTGTTTTTT

clone_size: many
j_call: TRBJ1-1
v_call: TRBV20-1
d_call: .
cdr3_aa: CSAFHRDTEAFF
cdr3_nt: TGCAGTGCTTTTCACCGGGACACTGAAGCTTTCTTT

clone_size: few
j_call: TRBJ2-4
v_call: TRBV28
d_call: TRBD2
cdr3_aa: CASSLNGEGMENIQYF
cdr3_nt: TGTGCCAGCAGTTTAAATGGGGAGGGGATGGAAAACATTCAGTACTTC

clone_size: many
j_call: TRBJ2-7
v_call: TRBV7-6
d_call: TRBD1
cdr3_aa: CASSETGQGGEQYF
cdr3_nt: TGTGCCAGCAGCGAAACGGGACAGGGGGGCGAGCAGTACTTC

clone_size: .
j_call: TRBJ1-2
v_call: TRBV4-2
d_call: .
cdr3_aa: CASSQDLGGDYGYTF
cdr3_nt: TGTGCCAGCAGCCAAGATTTGGGAGGGGACTATGGCTACACCTTC

clone_size: .
j_call: TRBJ1-4
v_call: TRBV7-9
d_call: .
cdr3_aa: CASSLASGVYNEKLFF
cdr3_nt: TGTGCCAGCAGCTTAGCGTCGGGGGTTTATAATGAAAAACTGTTTTTT

clone_size: many
j_call: TRBJ1-1
v_call: TRBV7-8
d_call: .
cdr3_aa: CASSPTGWNTEAFF
cdr3_nt: TGTGCCAGCAGCCCGACTGGGTGGAACACTGAAGCTTTCTTT

clone_size: .
j_call: TRBJ2-7
v_call: TRBV9
d_call: TRBD1
cdr3_aa: CASSVGTGWYEQYF
cdr3_nt: TGTGCCAGCAGCGTAGGGACAGGCTGGTACGAGCAGTACTTC

clone_size: many
j_call: TRBJ2-7
v_call: TRBV10-3
d_call: TRBD1
cdr3_aa: CAISRDRDSYEQYF
cdr3_nt: TGTGCCATCAGCCGGGACAGGGACTCCTACGAGCAGTACTTC

clone_size: many
j_call: TRBJ2-1
v_call: TRBV28
d_call: .
cdr3_aa: CASSLQGTYNEQFF
cdr3_nt: TGTGCCAGCAGTTTACAGGGTACCTACAATGAGCAGTTCTTC

clone_size: few
j_call: TRBJ1-2
v_call: TRBV5-1
d_call: .
cdr3_aa: CASSLGETSYGYTF
cdr3_nt: TGCGCCAGCAGCTTGGGGGAGACCTCCTATGGCTACACCTTC